The text below deals with one T cell receptor beta chain. The antigen this receptor binds is unknown. No base quality information exists; no much larger clone differs at one position. V is cut by 5 bases and J by 10 bases, and the space between the germline ends is 12 bases. Its CDR3 holds 11 amino acids, cysteine through phenylalanine. The DNA shown is the 33-base CDR3, in frame from base 1. Looking up the germline V gene yields CDR1 MNHNS and CDR2 SASEGT. The data are from a study of technical replicates of blood from a few donors (dated by TCRdb to the late 2010s). Library generation was performed with the immunoSEQ multiplex PCR assay. This is the immuneACCESS table as TCRdb keeps it, with only in-frame sequences that have V and J called. A part of the clones is gone; compared with another copy, unresolved V genes explain less than half, and the rest is unexplained. The table for this sample lists about 80,000 clones; more than 85% of them were counted only once. 0.39% of the sample is held by the ten biggest clonotypes.

This sequence originates from a human donor in good health. The sequence is built from TRBV6-1 and TRBJ2-7; a tentative D match to TRBD1 spans 5 bases. Sequencing was done on a sample of T cells isolated from PBMCs. The bases are TGTGCCAGCAGTAAAGGGCAGGGTCAGTACTTC. This yields the protein CASSKGQGQYF.